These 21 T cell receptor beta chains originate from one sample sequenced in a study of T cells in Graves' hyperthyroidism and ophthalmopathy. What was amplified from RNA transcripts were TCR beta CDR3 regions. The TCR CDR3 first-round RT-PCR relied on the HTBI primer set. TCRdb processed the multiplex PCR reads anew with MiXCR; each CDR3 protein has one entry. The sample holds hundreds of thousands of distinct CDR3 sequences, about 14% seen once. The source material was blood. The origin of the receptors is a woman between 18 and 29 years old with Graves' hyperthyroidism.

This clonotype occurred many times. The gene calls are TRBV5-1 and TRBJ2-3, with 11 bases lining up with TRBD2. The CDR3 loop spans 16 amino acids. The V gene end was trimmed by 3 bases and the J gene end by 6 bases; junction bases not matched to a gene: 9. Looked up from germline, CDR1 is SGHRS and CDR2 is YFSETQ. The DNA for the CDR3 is TGCGCCAGCAGCTACGGACTAGCGGGCCGGGCGGATACGCAGTATTTT. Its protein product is CASSYGLAGRADTQYF.

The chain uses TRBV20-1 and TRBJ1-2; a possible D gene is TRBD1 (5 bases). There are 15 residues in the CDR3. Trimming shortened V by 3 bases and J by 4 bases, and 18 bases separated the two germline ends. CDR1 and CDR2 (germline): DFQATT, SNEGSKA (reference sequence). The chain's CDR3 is CSARTMWGVGYGYTF. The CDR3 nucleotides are TGCAGTGCTAGGACTATGTGGGGGGTCGGCTATGGCTACACCTTC.

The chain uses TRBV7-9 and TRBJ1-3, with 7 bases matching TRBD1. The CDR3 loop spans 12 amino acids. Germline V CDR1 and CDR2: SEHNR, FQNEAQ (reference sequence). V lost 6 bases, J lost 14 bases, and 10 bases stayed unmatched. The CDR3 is CASRLTGSTVYF. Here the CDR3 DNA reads TGTGCCAGCAGACTGACAGGGTCCACGGTATATTTT. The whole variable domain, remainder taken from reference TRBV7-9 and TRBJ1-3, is DTGVSQNPRHKITKRGQNVTFRCDPISEHNRLYWYRQTLGQGPEFLTYFQNEAQLEKSRLLSDRFSAERPKGSFSTLEIQRTEQGDSAMYLCASRLTGSTVYFGEGSWLTVV.

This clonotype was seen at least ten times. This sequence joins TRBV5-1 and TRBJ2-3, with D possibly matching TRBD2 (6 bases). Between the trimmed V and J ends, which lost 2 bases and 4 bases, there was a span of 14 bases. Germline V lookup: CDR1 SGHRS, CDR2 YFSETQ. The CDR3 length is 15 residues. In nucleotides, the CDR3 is TGCGCCAGCAGCTTTTCTAGCGTTGAGGCAGATACGCAGTATTTT. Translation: CASSFSSVEADTQYF.

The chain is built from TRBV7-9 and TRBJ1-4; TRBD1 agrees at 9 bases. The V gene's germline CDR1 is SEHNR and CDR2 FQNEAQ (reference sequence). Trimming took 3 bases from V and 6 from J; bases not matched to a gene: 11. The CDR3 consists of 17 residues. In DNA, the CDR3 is TGTGCCAGCAGCTTTGGGACAGGGAGCAAGGCTTATGAAAAACTGTTTTTT. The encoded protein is CASSFGTGSKAYEKLFF.

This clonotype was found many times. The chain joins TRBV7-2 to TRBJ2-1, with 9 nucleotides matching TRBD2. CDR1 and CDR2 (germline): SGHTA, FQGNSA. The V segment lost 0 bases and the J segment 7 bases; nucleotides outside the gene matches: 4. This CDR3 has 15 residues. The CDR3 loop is CASSLAGLAGNEQFF. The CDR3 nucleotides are TGTGCCAGCAGCTTAGCGGGACTAGCAGGAAATGAGCAGTTCTTC.

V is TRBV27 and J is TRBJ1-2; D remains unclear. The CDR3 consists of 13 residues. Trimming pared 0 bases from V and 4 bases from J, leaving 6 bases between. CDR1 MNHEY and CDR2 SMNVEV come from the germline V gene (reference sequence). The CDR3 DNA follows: TGTGCCAGCAGTTTATCAGTATTCTATGGCTACACCTTC. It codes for CASSLSVFYGYTF.

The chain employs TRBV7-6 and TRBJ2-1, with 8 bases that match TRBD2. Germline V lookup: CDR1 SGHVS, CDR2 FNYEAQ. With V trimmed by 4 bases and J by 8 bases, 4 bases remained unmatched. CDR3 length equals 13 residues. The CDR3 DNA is TGTGCCAGCAGCTCTAGCGGGTACTATGAGCAGTTCTTC. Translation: CASSSSGYYEQFF.

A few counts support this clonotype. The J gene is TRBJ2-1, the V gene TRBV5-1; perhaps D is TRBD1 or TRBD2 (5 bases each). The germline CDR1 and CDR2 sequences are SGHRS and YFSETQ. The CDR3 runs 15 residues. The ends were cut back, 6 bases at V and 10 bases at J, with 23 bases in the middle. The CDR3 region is CASTPGTPVMWEQFF. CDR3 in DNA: TGCGCCAGCACCCCCGGGACGCCTGTAATGTGGGAGCAGTTCTTC.

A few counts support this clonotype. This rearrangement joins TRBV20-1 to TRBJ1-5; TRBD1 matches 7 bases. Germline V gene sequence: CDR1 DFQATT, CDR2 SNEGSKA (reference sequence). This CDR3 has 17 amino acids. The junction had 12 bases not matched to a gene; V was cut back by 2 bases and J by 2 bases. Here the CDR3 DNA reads TGCAGTGCTAGATCTCCATCAGGGGGGGAACGCAATCAGCCCCAGCATTTT. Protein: CSARSPSGGERNQPQHF.

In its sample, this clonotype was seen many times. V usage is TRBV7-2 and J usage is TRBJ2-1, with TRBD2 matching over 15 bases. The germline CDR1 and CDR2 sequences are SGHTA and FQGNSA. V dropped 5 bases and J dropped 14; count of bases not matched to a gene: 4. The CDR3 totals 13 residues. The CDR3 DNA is TGTGCCAGCAGCCTGGGACTAGCGGGAGGAAAGTTCTTC. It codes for CASSLGLAGGKFF.

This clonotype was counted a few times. In DNA, the CDR3 is TGTGCCAGCAGTACTACAGACTACCCGGCCCAGTACTTC. Amino acid sequence: CASSTTDYPAQYF. The rearrangement links TRBV28 to TRBJ2-5; weak D call: TRBD2 (5 bases). There are 13 residues in the CDR3. Germline-derived CDR1 and CDR2 are MDHEN and SYDVKM. Between the trimmed V and J ends, which lost 5 bases and 9 bases, there was a span of 16 bases.

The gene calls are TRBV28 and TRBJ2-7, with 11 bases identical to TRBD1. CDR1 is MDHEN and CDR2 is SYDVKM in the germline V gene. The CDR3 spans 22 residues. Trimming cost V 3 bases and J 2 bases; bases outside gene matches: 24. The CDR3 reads CASSFKSGAADRGRAHPYEQYF. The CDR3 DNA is TGTGCCAGCAGTTTTAAATCCGGGGCCGCGGACAGGGGGCGCGCTCATCCCTACGAGCAGTACTTC.

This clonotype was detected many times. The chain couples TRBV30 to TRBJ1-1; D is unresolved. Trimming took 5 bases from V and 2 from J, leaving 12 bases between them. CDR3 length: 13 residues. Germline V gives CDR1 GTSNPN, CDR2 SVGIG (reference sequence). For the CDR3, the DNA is TGTGCCTGGGTGTTTAGATTAAACACTGAAGCTTTCTTT. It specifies CAWVFRLNTEAFF.

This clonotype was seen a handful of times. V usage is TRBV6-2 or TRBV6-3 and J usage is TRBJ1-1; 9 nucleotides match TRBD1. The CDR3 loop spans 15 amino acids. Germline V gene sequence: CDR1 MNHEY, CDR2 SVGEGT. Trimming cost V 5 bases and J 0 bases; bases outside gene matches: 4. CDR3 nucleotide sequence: TGTGCCAGCAGTGAAACAGGGGGCATGAACACTGAAGCTTTCTTT. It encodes CASSETGGMNTEAFF.

The CDR3 reads CATSDFDWAGYTF. The CDR3 DNA follows: TGTGCCACCAGTGATTTCGACTGGGCTGGCTACACCTTC. This sequence joins TRBV24-1 and TRBJ1-2; unclear D gene. The germline gives CDR1 KGHDR, CDR2 SFDVKD. This CDR3 comprises 13 residues. V was trimmed by 1 base and J by 7 bases, leaving 9 bases between them.

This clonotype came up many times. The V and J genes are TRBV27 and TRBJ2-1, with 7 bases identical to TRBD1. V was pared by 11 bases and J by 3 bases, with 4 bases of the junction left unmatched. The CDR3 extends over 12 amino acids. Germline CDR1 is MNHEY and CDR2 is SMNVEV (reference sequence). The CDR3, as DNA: TGTGCCTCAGCAGGGGGCTACAATGAGCAGTTCTTC. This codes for CASAGGYNEQFF.

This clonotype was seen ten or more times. The CDR3 bases are TGTGCCAGCAGTTACGAGCGGCGACCCACCGACATTCAGTACTTC. Amino acid sequence: CASSYERRPTDIQYF. The genes are TRBV6-2 or TRBV6-3 and TRBJ2-4, with TRBD2 as a possible D gene (5 bases). The germline gives CDR1 MNHEY, CDR2 SVGEGT. The CDR3 is 15 residues long. Trimming removed 2 bases from V and 8 bases from J, with 16 bases in between.

CDR3 sequence reads: CATSSTGGEPQHF. The CDR3, as DNA: TGTGCCACCAGCAGCACAGGGGGCGAGCCCCAGCATTTT. The V call is TRBV15, the J call TRBJ1-5, with 9 bases that match TRBD1. Looked up from germline, CDR1 is LNHNV and CDR2 is YYDKDF (reference sequence). J was trimmed by 8 bases and V by 3 bases; bases with no gene match: 2. The CDR3 sequence is 13 residues long.

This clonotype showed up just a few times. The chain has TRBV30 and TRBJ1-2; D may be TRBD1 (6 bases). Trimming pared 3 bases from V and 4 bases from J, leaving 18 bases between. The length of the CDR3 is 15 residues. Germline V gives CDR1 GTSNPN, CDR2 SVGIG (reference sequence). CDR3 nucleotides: TGTGCCTGGAGGGCTCTTGGACAGTCGGTCTATGGCTACACCTTC. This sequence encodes CAWRALGQSVYGYTF.

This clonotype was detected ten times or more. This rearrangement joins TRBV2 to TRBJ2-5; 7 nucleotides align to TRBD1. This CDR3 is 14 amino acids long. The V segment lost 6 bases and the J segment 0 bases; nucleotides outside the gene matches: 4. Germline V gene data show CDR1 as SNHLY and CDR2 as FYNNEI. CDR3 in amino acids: CASRYGTDQETQYF. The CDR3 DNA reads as TGTGCCAGCAGGTACGGGACAGACCAAGAGACCCAGTACTTC. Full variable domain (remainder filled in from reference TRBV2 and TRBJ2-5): EPEVTQTPSHQVTQMGQEVILRCVPISNHLYFYWYRQILGQKVEFLVSFYNNEISEKSEIFDDQFSVERPDGSNFTLKIRSTKLEDSAMYFCASRYGTDQETQYFGPGTRLLVL.